The source of this TCR beta chain is a study of blood T cell repertoires in COVID-19. At the level of the study: Nucleic acid was either cDNA or gDNA, and it came from T cells, B-cell-depleted T cells, or PBMCs.

Only in-frame clones appear in the TCRdb table, and some are missing; sequencing was by immunoSEQ multiplex PCR. Among 90,000 to 120,000 clones, about 80% were seen once, and the ten largest hold roughly 4%. Germline V CDR1 and CDR2: SGHKS, YYEKEE (reference sequence). The V end lost 1 base, the J end lost 3 bases, and 8 bases lay between the germline ends. The CDR3 covers 13 residues. Specimen: peripheral blood. The rearrangement uses TRBV5-5 and TRBJ2-7; no clear D gene. The clonotype was recovered from a woman between 65 and 79 years old with acute or convalescent COVID-19. CDR3 DNA sequence: TGTGCCAGCAGCTTGCAGGTGGGCTACGAGCAGTACGTC. Translated: CASSLQVGYEQYV.